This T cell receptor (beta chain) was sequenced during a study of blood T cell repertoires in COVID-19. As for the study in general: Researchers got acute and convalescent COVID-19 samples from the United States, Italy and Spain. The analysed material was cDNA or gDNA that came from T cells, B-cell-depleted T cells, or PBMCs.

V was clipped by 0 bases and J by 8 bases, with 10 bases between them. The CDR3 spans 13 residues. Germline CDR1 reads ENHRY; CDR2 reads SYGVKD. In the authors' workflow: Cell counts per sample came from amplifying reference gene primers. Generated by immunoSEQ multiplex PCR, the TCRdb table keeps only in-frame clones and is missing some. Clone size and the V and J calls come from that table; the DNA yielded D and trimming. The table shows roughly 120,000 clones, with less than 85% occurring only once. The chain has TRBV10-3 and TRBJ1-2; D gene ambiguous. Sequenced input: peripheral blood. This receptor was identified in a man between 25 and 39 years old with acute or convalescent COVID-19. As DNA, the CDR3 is TGTGCCATCAGTGAGTCGATCGGGAGGGGCTACACCTTC. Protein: CAISESIGRGYTF.